This T cell receptor (beta chain) stems from a study of T-cell memory formation after mild COVID-19. Study results and limitations: Among CD4+ contracting clones, most were CM and EM, and CD8+ ones EMRA. Clones contracting over day 15 to 85 were CD4/CD8 balanced, with later expanders leaning CD4+.

This CDR3 spans 14 amino acids. Germline CDR1 and CDR2: SGHTA and FQGNSA. The junction had 4 bases not matched to a gene; V was cut back by 2 bases and J by 7 bases. The table lists this clonotype with a few counts. Its matching antigen is unknown. With constant-segment primers, 5'RACE yielded cDNA libraries of TCR alpha and TCR beta that carried sample barcodes and UMIs. One entry per CDR3 protein, called by TCRdb with MiXCR from the 5' RACE reads. The sample lists 400,000 to 450,000 distinct CDR3 sequences, over 15% occurring once. The sequencing sample was made of PBMCs or a T cell subset sorted from them (not recorded which). The sequence came from a man aged 18 to 35 who had mild COVID-19 (a few samples of this study predate the infection). Cell type and time point are not known. The rearrangement uses TRBV7-2 and TRBJ2-1; TRBD2 agrees at 8 bases. The CDR3 is CASSLSGGGNEQFF. As DNA, the CDR3 is TGTGCCAGCAGCTTAAGCGGGGGCGGAAATGAGCAGTTCTTC. Full variable domain (outside the CDR3, taken from reference TRBV7-2 and TRBJ2-1): GAGVSQSPSNKVTEKGKDVELRCDPISGHTALYWYRQSLGQGLEFLIYFQGNSAPDKSGLPSDRFSAERTGGSVSTLTIQRTQQEDSAVYLCASSLSGGGNEQFFGPGTRLTVL.